These 28 T cell receptor beta chains came from one sample sequenced in a study of human T cells and chemical hapten exposure. TCRdb independently ran MiXCR on the RACE reads; one entry per CDR3 protein. The sample has approximately 84,000 distinct CDR3 sequences; around a tenth are singletons. Time point specified: patch test 2, 6 weeks after DPC sensitization. Specified treatment: therapeutic diphenylcyclopropenone sensitization with weekly scalp DPC. Here the sequenced sample was whole blood, taken in connection with sensitization to the hapten diphenylcyclopropenone (DPC). Receptors were obtained from a man younger than 35 with alopecia areata. Some clones in this sample may be carry-over from other donors' samples.

The V gene is TRBV7-6, the J gene TRBJ2-5, with 11 positions matching TRBD2. The CDR3 sequence is 19 residues long. The junction had 20 bases not matched to a gene; V was cut back by 1 base and J by 10 bases. Germline CDR1 reads SGHVS; CDR2 reads FNYEAQ. In DNA form, the CDR3 reads TGTGCCAGCAGCTTAGACCCTAGCGGGGGGTACAATTCAAGGGGTTTCCAGTACTTC. Amino acids: CASSLDPSGGYNSRGFQYF.

This clonotype showed up just a few times. The chain links TRBV9 to TRBJ1-1; weak D call: TRBD1 (6 bases). CDR3 length: 17 residues. Trimming removed 5 bases at V and 2 bases at J, with 22 bases between. Germline values: CDR1 SGDLS, CDR2 YYNGEE. As DNA, the CDR3 is TGTGCCAGCAGTTCCGCCGGGGCAGGGGCCTTTAACACTGAAGCTTTCTTT. This sequence encodes CASSSAGAGAFNTEAFF.

A single count supports this clonotype. The genes are TRBV7-9 and TRBJ2-3; D is tentatively TRBD1 or TRBD2 (5 bases each). Germline-derived CDR1 and CDR2 are SEHNR and FQNEAQ (reference sequence). Between the trimmed V and J ends, which lost 7 bases and 0 bases, there was a span of 14 bases. The CDR3 is 15 amino acids. The CDR3 DNA is TGTGCCAGCACCTTTGTGGGGGACAGCACAGATACGCAGTATTTT. Translated: CASTFVGDSTDTQYF. The variable domain in full, completed from reference TRBV7-9 and TRBJ2-3, reads DTGVSQNPRHKITKRGQNVTFRCDPISEHNRLYWYRQTLGQGPEFLTYFQNEAQLEKSRLLSDRFSAERPKGSFSTLEIQRTEQGDSAMYLCASTFVGDSTDTQYFGPGTRLTVL.

This clonotype was picked up a small number of times. The genes are TRBV24-1 and TRBJ2-7, with 8 bases identical to TRBD1. In germline, CDR1 is KGHDR, CDR2 SFDVKD. The CDR3 contains 13 residues. V shed 11 bases and J 6 bases; nucleotides not matched to a gene: 11. CDR3 bases: TGTGCCATCCGGGACAGGAGTATCTGCGAGCAGTACGTC. It encodes CAIRDRSICEQYV.

This clonotype was found many times. The chain is built from TRBV6-2 or TRBV6-3 and TRBJ2-6; D might be TRBD1 (6 bases). CDR1 and CDR2 from the germline V gene are MNHEY and SVGEGT. The CDR3 length is 18 residues. Between the trimmed V and J ends, which lost 2 bases and 0 bases, there was a span of 14 bases. The CDR3 DNA is TGTGCCAGCAGTTACGATACAGGGACCTTCTCTGGGGCCAACGTCCTGACTTTC. Residues: CASSYDTGTFSGANVLTF.

This clonotype was seen ten or more times. The V call is TRBV7-3, the J call TRBJ2-3, with no clear D. CDR3 length: 16 residues. Germline V CDR1 and CDR2: SGHTA, FQGTGA. V was pared by 5 bases and J by 4 bases, with 19 bases between. The CDR3 reads CASSPRLGSRADTQYF. In nucleotides, the CDR3 is TGTGCCAGCAGCCCTCGCCTTGGCTCAAGGGCAGATACGCAGTATTTT.

This clonotype was observed many times. This sequence joins TRBV10-2 and TRBJ2-7; D possibly corresponds to TRBD1 (5 bases). This CDR3 region has 12 residues. The V gene's germline CDR1 is WSHSY and CDR2 SAAADI. V dropped 6 bases and J dropped 2 bases, with 8 bases sitting between them. CDR3 residues: CASSTGPYEQYF. Written as DNA, the CDR3 is TGCGCCAGCAGCACAGGTCCCTACGAGCAGTACTTC.

At least ten counts were recorded for this clonotype. The chain has TRBV2 and TRBJ1-2; D ambiguous. This CDR3 spans 13 amino acids. V was clipped by 9 bases and J by 5 bases, with 16 bases between them. Germline values: CDR1 SNHLY, CDR2 FYNNEI. In DNA, the CDR3 is TGTGCCAGGGCCTTGGGGAGTGGTTATGGCTACACCTTC. It yields the protein CARALGSGYGYTF.

The chain uses TRBV6-5 and TRBJ1-6; D is unresolved. V was trimmed by 4 bases and J by 7 bases, leaving 11 bases between them. The CDR3 length is 14 residues. From germline, CDR1 is MNHEY and CDR2 SVGAGI. CDR3 DNA: TGTGCCAGCAGTTTGGGAAAAACCAATTCACCCCTCCACTTT. Protein: CASSLGKTNSPLHF.

The V and J genes are TRBV19 and TRBJ2-5; possible D gene TRBD2, 6 bases. V was trimmed by 6 bases and J by 3 bases, leaving 23 bases between them. From germline, CDR1 is LNHDA and CDR2 SQIVND (reference sequence). The CDR3 length is 17 residues. The CDR3 loop is CASSPSPLAGRKETQYF. The CDR3 coding sequence is TGTGCCAGTAGCCCGTCCCCCCTGGCGGGGCGTAAAGAGACCCAGTACTTC.

Many counts were recorded for this clonotype. This chain links TRBV19 with TRBJ1-2, with unresolved D. CDR1 is LNHDA and CDR2 is SQIVND in the germline V gene (reference sequence). Trimming took off 0 bases at V and 7 bases at J, with 15 bases between the two ends. The CDR3 totals 15 residues. This chain's CDR3 is CASSIDFSAASGYTF. The CDR3 DNA reads as TGTGCCAGTAGTATAGACTTCAGTGCTGCCTCTGGCTACACCTTC. Variable domain in full (rest from reference TRBV19 and TRBJ1-2): DGGITQSPKYLFRKEGQNVTLSCEQNLNHDAMYWYRQDPGQGLRLIYYSQIVNDFQKGDIAEGYSVSREKKESFPLTVTSAQKNPTAFYLCASSIDFSAASGYTFGSGTRLTVV.

There are a few counts of this clonotype. The genes are TRBV9 and TRBJ1-2; D is unresolved. Germline-derived CDR1 and CDR2 are SGDLS and YYNGEE. Deletions cut 0 bases from V and 4 bases from J, with 7 bases between. The CDR3 is made up of 13 amino acids. The CDR3 spells CASSVGAVYGYTF. CDR3 nucleotides: TGTGCCAGCAGCGTAGGGGCAGTCTATGGCTACACCTTC.

The chain couples TRBV28 to TRBJ2-1, with TRBD1 matching over 7 bases. CDR3 length: 15 amino acids. Germline-derived CDR1 and CDR2 are MDHEN and SYDVKM. V shed 8 bases, J shed 2 bases, and the junction held 9 bases outside the gene matches. This chain's CDR3 is CASGTRDRTYNEQFF. The CDR3 DNA follows: TGTGCCAGCGGGACCCGGGACAGAACCTACAATGAGCAGTTCTTC.

This clonotype was found many times. The genes are TRBV18 and TRBJ2-4; 7 bases map to TRBD1. The CDR3 is made up of 20 amino acids. Trimming cost V 2 bases and J 0 bases; bases outside gene matches: 16. In germline, CDR1 is KGHSH, CDR2 LQKENI. In nucleotides, the CDR3 is TGTGCCAGCTCACCATCAGCCGTAGACAGGGAGACCAGAGCCAAAAACATTCAGTACTTC. It yields the protein CASSPSAVDRETRAKNIQYF.

The chain joins TRBV20-1 to TRBJ2-1; no clear D gene. V was pared by 3 bases and J by 9 bases, with 15 bases between. The germline V gene encodes CDR1 DFQATT and CDR2 SNEGSKA (reference sequence). The CDR3 is 13 amino acids. In DNA, the CDR3 is TGCAGTGCTAGCGCTCAGTGGGGTATTGAGCAGTTCTTC. Translation: CSASAQWGIEQFF.

This clonotype was detected a few times. The chain links TRBV6-5 to TRBJ2-2; 9 bases match TRBD1. CDR3 size: 12 residues. V was clipped by 2 bases and J by 13 bases; unmatched bases: 2. From germline, CDR1 is MNHEY and CDR2 SVGAGI. This CDR3 reads CASSYVGQGLFF. The CDR3 DNA follows: TGTGCCAGCAGTTACGTGGGACAGGGGCTGTTTTTT.

This clonotype was recorded a few times. V is TRBV28 and J is TRBJ2-7; 7 bases align to TRBD2. The ends lost 6 bases at V and 2 bases at J; junction bases unmatched: 4. The V gene's germline CDR1 is MDHEN and CDR2 SYDVKM. The CDR3 runs to 13 residues. This chain's CDR3 is CASSPGRPYEQYF. The CDR3 DNA reads as TGTGCCAGCAGCCCCGGGAGGCCCTACGAGCAGTACTTC.

This clonotype has a handful of counts. The V gene is TRBV4-3, the J gene TRBJ1-2; D remains ambiguous. This CDR3 has 15 amino acids. Germline CDR1 and CDR2: LGHNA and YSLEER. The V and J ends lost 1 base and 7 bases respectively, with 16 bases between them. DNA for the CDR3: TGCGCCAGCAGCCAAGCCCATGGCAGGTACCTTGGCTACACCTTC. Translation gives CASSQAHGRYLGYTF.

Only a few counts were recorded for this clonotype. The chain employs TRBV24-1 and TRBJ2-2; 10 nucleotides align to TRBD1. The germline gives CDR1 KGHDR, CDR2 SFDVKD. Trimming cost V 4 bases and J 4 bases; bases outside gene matches: 8. CDR3 length: 17 residues. CDR3 DNA: TGTGCCACCAGTGACCTTTCGGACAGGGGGACCACCGGGGAGCTGTTTTTT. Translation gives CATSDLSDRGTTGELFF.

The rearrangement uses TRBV13 and TRBJ2-7; D is possibly TRBD2 (6 bases). Germline V gives CDR1 PRHDT, CDR2 FYEKMQ (reference sequence). This CDR3 comprises 14 residues. Trimming took 5 bases from V and 2 from J, leaving 13 bases between them. The CDR3 region is CASSALARTYEQYF. CDR3 bases: TGTGCCAGCAGCGCACTAGCCAGGACCTACGAGCAGTACTTC.

The chain recombines TRBV7-2 with TRBJ2-7; D call uncertain. This CDR3 has 14 amino acids. Trimming left V 8 bases short and J 3 bases short, with 17 bases between. The germline gives CDR1 SGHTA, CDR2 FQGNSA. CDR3 sequence: CTSDLDETSYEQYF. The CDR3 nucleotides read TGTACCAGCGACCTCGATGAAACAAGCTACGAGCAGTACTTC. The whole variable domain, filled in from reference TRBV7-2 and TRBJ2-7, reads GAGVSQSPSNKVTEKGKDVELRCDPISGHTALYWYRQSLGQGLEFLIYFQGNSAPDKSGLPSDRFSAERTGGSVSTLTIQRTQQEDSAVYLCTSDLDETSYEQYFGPGTRLTVT.

The chain has TRBV10-3 and TRBJ2-2; D remains unclear. The germline CDR1 and CDR2 sequences are ENHRY and SYGVKD. The CDR3 has 15 amino acids. Trimming pared 7 bases from V and 2 bases from J, leaving 14 bases between. The CDR3 is CAIKVEPLNTGELFF. For the CDR3, the DNA is TGTGCCATCAAGGTAGAGCCCCTAAACACCGGGGAGCTGTTTTTT.

The V call is TRBV6-1, the J call TRBJ2-7; 7 bases align to TRBD1. CDR1 is MNHNS and CDR2 is SASEGT in the germline V gene. Trimming took 2 bases from V and 4 from J; bases not matched to a gene: 2. The CDR3 spans 13 residues. The CDR3 DNA reads TGTGCCAGCAGTGAAAGACAGGGTTACGAGCAGTACTTC. Residues: CASSERQGYEQYF.

This clonotype was seen more than once but under ten times. The V call is TRBV9, the J call TRBJ1-5; maybe TRBD1 (6 bases). Per germline, CDR1 SGDLS and CDR2 YYNGEE. The CDR3 runs to 14 residues. Trimming left V 0 bases short and J 7 bases short, with 11 bases between. DNA for the CDR3: TGTGCCAGCAGCGTAGCAGGGGACGGGCAGCCCCAGCATTTT. Translation gives CASSVAGDGQPQHF.

The V and J genes are TRBV3-1 and TRBJ2-3; 7 bases are shared with TRBD1. Germline trimming cut 7 bases from V and 7 bases from J; bases unmatched to any gene: 11. The CDR3 loop spans 14 amino acids. The V gene's germline CDR1 is LGHDT and CDR2 YNNKEL (reference sequence). The CDR3 is CASTTKHRGHTQYF. In nucleotides, the CDR3 is TGTGCCAGCACAACAAAACACAGGGGCCATACGCAGTATTTT.

This clonotype was observed a few times. The rearrangement joins TRBV29-1 to TRBJ2-7; possibly TRBD1 for D (5 bases). The germline V gene has CDR1 SQVTM and CDR2 ANQGSEA. The CDR3 runs to 14 residues. V gave up 3 bases and J gave up 2 bases, with 14 bases separating them. The CDR3 protein is CSVDTGPIAYEQYF. The DNA for the CDR3 is TGCAGCGTTGATACAGGTCCGATTGCCTACGAGCAGTACTTC.

This chain connects TRBV28 to TRBJ1-1, with no clear D. CDR1 is MDHEN, CDR2 SYDVKM, per germline. The germline V and J ends were trimmed by 4 bases and 5 bases, with 11 bases remaining between them. There are 13 residues in the CDR3. CDR3 residues: CASSYPEWTEAFF. The CDR3 nucleotides read TGTGCCAGCAGTTATCCCGAGTGGACTGAAGCTTTCTTT.

The chain couples TRBV7-2 to TRBJ1-1, with D hard to call. Trimming left V 4 bases short and J 2 bases short, with 11 bases between. The CDR3 covers 14 residues. Germline CDR1 and CDR2: SGHTA and FQGNSA. CDR3: CASSSRMGNTEAFF. Here the CDR3 DNA reads TGTGCCAGCAGCTCAAGGATGGGAAACACTGAAGCTTTCTTT.